The TCR beta chain described here comes from a study of T-cell reconstitution after alpha-beta-depleted transplantation in children (dated by TCRdb to 2016 to 2018). Concerning the study at large: T-cell immune reconstitution after TCRalphabeta/CD19-depleted allogeneic hematopoietic cell transplantation in children was quantitatively tracked in the study by means of TCR repertoire profiling.

The sample's treatment or condition label, in plain terms: allogeneic hematopoietic cell transplantation with graft depleted of TCRalphabeta T cells and CD19 B cells. Transplant recipients were children who received TCRalphabeta/CD19-depleted allogeneic hematopoietic cell grafts. Receptor libraries were prepared by PCR. The sequencer was an Illumina HiSeq 2500. TCR library preparation used molecular barcoding, with unique molecular identifiers applied to normalize quantification of the TCRbeta repertoire. Using fastp at Q25 and MiXCR, TCRdb reprocessed the public reads and kept productive beta chains. When rows share a CDR3 protein, they turn into one entry using the most common DNA and genes. For this sample the table gives just under 350,000 distinct CDR3 sequences, of which roughly 16% were detected only once. The top ten clonotypes cover about 41% of the sample. Here is what the overall study found, with its caveats: The apparently early alphabetaT-cell count recovery about two months after transplant was reportedly dependent on only several hundred rapidly expanded clones derived from non-depleted graft cells. The high TCRbeta diversity at day 60 in some patients was ascribed to recipient T cells and intrathymic progenitors that had survived conditioning. Over the following months the frequencies of hyperexpanded clones went down, and after one year T-cell counts and TCRbeta diversity were mostly credited to newly produced T cells.

This clonotype was detected only a few times. There is no known antigen for this receptor. No base quality values were provided; no much bigger clone lies one nucleotide off. V drops 11 bases and J drops 9 bases, leaving 14 bases in between. The CDR3 runs 11 amino acids, cysteine and phenylalanine included. Just CDR3 DNA is preserved here, 33 bases in frame from base 1. CDR1 is given as MDHEN and CDR2 as SYDVKM, both from the germline V gene. The sample was PBMCs, mostly from graft donor cells, taken 360 days after TCRalphabeta/CD19-depleted stem cell transplant. The rearranged chain carries TRBV28 and TRBJ2-1; possibly the D gene is TRBD1, per 6 matching bases. This TCR was sampled from a male patient aged 2-15 years who had a stem cell transplant for acute lymphoblastic leukemia, so the T cells may come from the graft donor. The CDR3 region reads CALQGFGEQFF. The sequence in DNA is TGTGCCCTACAGGGTTTCGGTGAGCAGTTCTTC.